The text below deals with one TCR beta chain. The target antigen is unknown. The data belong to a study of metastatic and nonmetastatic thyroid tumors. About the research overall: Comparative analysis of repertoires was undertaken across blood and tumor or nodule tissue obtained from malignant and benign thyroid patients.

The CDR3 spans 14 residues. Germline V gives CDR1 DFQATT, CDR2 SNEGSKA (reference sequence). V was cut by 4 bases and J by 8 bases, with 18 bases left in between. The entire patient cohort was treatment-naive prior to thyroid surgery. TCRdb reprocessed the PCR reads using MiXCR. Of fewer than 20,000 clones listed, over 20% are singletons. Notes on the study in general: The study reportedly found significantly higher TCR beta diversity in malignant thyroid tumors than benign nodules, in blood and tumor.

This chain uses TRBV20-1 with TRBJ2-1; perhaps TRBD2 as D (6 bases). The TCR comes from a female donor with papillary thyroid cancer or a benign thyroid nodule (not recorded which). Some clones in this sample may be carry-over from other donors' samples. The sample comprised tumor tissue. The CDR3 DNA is TGCAGTGCTACCCCGGGAGCGCTGGGCGATGAGCAGTTCTTC. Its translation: CSATPGALGDEQFF.